The 30 T cell receptor beta chains in this list originate from one sample, sequenced in a study of T cells after somatic rescue of genetic block. TCRdb's table, derived via immunoSEQ multiplex PCR, lists solely in-frame clones and lacks some. The data hold over 95,000 clones, with 85% to 95% observed a single time. Sample: peripheral blood mononuclear cells (PBMCs). The receptor set was obtained from a woman aged 18-29 years.

The CDR3 region has the DNA TGTGCCAGCTCACTCACAGGGGGTGACTCTGGAAACACCATATATTTT. Encoded protein: CASSLTGGDSGNTIYF. The V gene is TRBV18, the J gene TRBJ1-3, with TRBD1 identical over 8 bases. The V gene's germline CDR1 is KGHSH and CDR2 LQKENI. This CDR3 has 16 residues. Losses at the gene ends were 4 bases for V and 0 bases for J; bases not matched to a gene: 5. Supplemented by reference TRBV18 and TRBJ1-3, the full variable domain reads NAGVMQNPRHLVRRRGQEARLRCSPMKGHSHVYWYRQLPEEGLKFMVYLQKENIIDESGMPKERFSAEFPKEGPSILRIQQVVRGDSAAYFCASSLTGGDSGNTIYFGEGSWLTVV.

This sequence joins TRBV18 and TRBJ2-7; 9 positions match TRBD2. Germline-derived CDR1 and CDR2 are KGHSH and LQKENI. V lost 6 bases to trimming and J lost 3 bases; unmatched junction nucleotides: 9. The CDR3 extends over 15 amino acids. DNA for the CDR3: TGTGCCAGCTCCCCATTAGCGGGGGCCCTCTACGAGCAGTACTTC. Translating it yields CASSPLAGALYEQYF.

This chain links TRBV21-1 with TRBJ1-2; the listed D gene, TRBD1, was not tested against the DNA. TRBV21-1 represents a pseudogene. The CDR3 is made up of 16 amino acids. CDR3 sequence reads: CASSNGQGLWMGGYTF. As DNA, the CDR3 is TGTGCCAGCAGCAATGGACAGGGATTGTGGATGGGGGGCTACACCTTC.

The genes are TRBV19 and TRBJ1-5; D remains ambiguous. The CDR3 has 13 residues. Trimming pared 4 bases from V and 4 bases from J, leaving 8 bases between. Germline values: CDR1 LNHDA, CDR2 SQIVND (reference sequence). Here the CDR3 reads CASSSRLNQPQHF. DNA of the CDR3: TGTGCCAGTAGTAGCAGATTAAATCAGCCCCAGCATTTT.

The chain carries TRBV4-3 and TRBJ1-4, with D possibly matching TRBD1 (6 bases). The CDR3 is 16 residues long. Trimming pared 0 bases from V and 1 base from J, leaving 9 bases between. Germline V gene data show CDR1 as LGHNA and CDR2 as YSLEER. The DNA of the CDR3 is TGCGCCAGCAGCCAAGAAGGGGGGGGAACTAATGAAAAACTGTTTTTT. Translation: CASSQEGGGTNEKLFF.

This chain joins TRBV4-2 and TRBJ1-2; TRBD1 matches at 10 bases. J was trimmed by 6 bases and V by 0 bases; bases with no gene match: 7. The CDR3 is 16 residues long. Germline loops: CDR1 LGHNA, CDR2 YNFKEQ. In DNA form, the CDR3 reads TGTGCCAGCAGCCAAGATTGGTGGACAGGGGGAGATGGCTACACCTTC. Its protein product is CASSQDWWTGGDGYTF.

The chain combines TRBV4-2 with TRBJ1-2; D possibly corresponds to TRBD1 (5 bases). Per germline, CDR1 LGHNA and CDR2 YNFKEQ. The CDR3 has 16 residues. V lost 4 bases to trimming and J lost 3 bases, with 18 bases between them. The CDR3 protein is CASSRAPGGDDYGYTF. Written as DNA, the CDR3 is TGTGCCAGCAGCCGCGCCCCCGGAGGGGATGACTATGGCTACACCTTC.

The V call is TRBV27, the J call TRBJ2-7; the D gene could be TRBD1 or TRBD2 (6 bases each). Trimming pared 10 bases from V and 0 bases from J, leaving 16 bases between. The CDR3 extends over 14 amino acids. Germline-derived CDR1 and CDR2 are MNHEY and SMNVEV (reference sequence). In DNA form, the CDR3 reads TGTGCCACCGGAGGGGGGTATAGCTCCTACGAGCAGTACTTC. It specifies CATGGGYSSYEQYF.

The CDR3 nucleotides are TGTGCCAGCAGCTTGAACGACGGCTACGAGCAGTACTTC. It encodes CASSLNDGYEQYF. The chain uses TRBV11-3 and TRBJ2-7; D call uncertain. From germline, CDR1 is SGHNT and CDR2 YENEEA. V shed 3 bases and J shed 3 bases, with 9 bases lying between them. The CDR3 runs to 13 residues.

The chain is built from TRBV4-1 and TRBJ2-5, with 9 bases lining up with TRBD2. This CDR3 region has 18 residues. After removal of 6 bases from V and 4 bases from J, the junction contained 18 bases not matched to a gene. The germline CDR1 and CDR2 sequences are MGHRA and YSYEKL. CDR3 nucleotides: TGCGCCAGCAGTCTCCTGGCACTAGCGGGTGGATGGGGAGAGACCCAGTACTTC. Translating it yields CASSLLALAGGWGETQYF.

The rearrangement uses TRBV2 and TRBJ1-5, with D possibly being TRBD1 (5 bases). Trimming stripped 5 bases from V and 4 bases from J, with 18 bases between. Per germline, CDR1 SNHLY and CDR2 FYNNEI. This CDR3 comprises 16 residues. In DNA, the CDR3 is TGTGCCAGCAGTTCCCGTGGGGGATCTCCGAATCAGCCCCAGCATTTT. This gives the protein CASSSRGGSPNQPQHF. Using reference TRBV2 and TRBJ1-5 for the parts outside the CDR3, the full variable domain is EPEVTQTPSHQVTQMGQEVILRCVPISNHLYFYWYRQILGQKVEFLVSFYNNEISEKSEIFDDQFSVERPDGSNFTLKIRSTKLEDSAMYFCASSSRGGSPNQPQHFGDGTRLSIL.

This clone was recorded once. This rearrangement joins TRBV19 to TRBJ1-2; 7 nucleotides line up with TRBD1. After removal of 6 bases from V and 4 bases from J, the junction contained 8 bases not matched to a gene. Germline V gene sequence: CDR1 LNHDA, CDR2 SQIVND (reference sequence). This CDR3 comprises 14 residues. The DNA of the CDR3 is TGTGCCAGTAGCACGGGACAGCGCGCCTATGGCTACACCTTC. Translated: CASSTGQRAYGYTF.

The chain recombines TRBV7-6 with TRBJ2-7, with TRBD1 matching 8 bases. Trimming removed 5 bases from V and 3 bases from J; junction bases left unmatched: 6. Germline CDR1 is SGHVS and CDR2 is FNYEAQ. The CDR3 is made up of 14 amino acids. The DNA of the CDR3 is TGTGCCAGCAGCCATGGGACAGGAGACTACGAGCAGTACTTC. Protein product: CASSHGTGDYEQYF. Together with reference TRBV7-6 and TRBJ2-7, the CDR3 gives the full variable domain: GAGVSQSPRYKVTKRGQDVALRCDPISGHVSLYWYRQALGQGPEFLTYFNYEAQQDKSGLPNDRFSAERPEGSISTLTIQRTEQRDSAMYRCASSHGTGDYEQYFGPGTRLTVT.

The chain combines TRBV29-1 with TRBJ2-7; D might be TRBD1 (6 bases). This CDR3 has 14 amino acids. V was trimmed by 4 bases and J by 0 bases, leaving 13 bases between them. Germline CDR1 reads SQVTM; CDR2 reads ANQGSEA. CDR3: CSVAEPGHSYEQYF. CDR3 bases: TGCAGCGTTGCTGAACCGGGACACTCCTACGAGCAGTACTTC.

V is TRBV7-9 and J is TRBJ2-1; tentative D call: TRBD1 (5 bases). The germline gives CDR1 SEHNR, CDR2 FQNEAQ (reference sequence). The length of the CDR3 is 12 residues. Trimming stripped 6 bases from V and 6 bases from J, with 9 bases between. The CDR3 coding sequence is TGTGCCAGCAGTCTCCAGGGCAATGAGCAGTTCTTC. It yields the protein CASSLQGNEQFF.

The V gene is TRBV7-9, the J gene TRBJ1-2; tentatively, D is TRBD1 (5 bases). V dropped 7 bases and J dropped 3 bases, with 15 bases sitting between them. The CDR3 sequence is 14 residues long. CDR1 SEHNR and CDR2 FQNEAQ come from the germline V gene (reference sequence). This CDR3 reads CASTLGRGDYGYTF. CDR3 in DNA: TGTGCCAGCACCCTCGGGAGGGGAGACTATGGCTACACCTTC.

The CDR3 coding sequence is TGTGCCAGCAGGGCGGGGGGGCTCAGTACCTACGAGCAGTACTTC. Translated, it gives CASRAGGLSTYEQYF. The rearrangement links TRBV28 to TRBJ2-7, with 9 bases that match TRBD2. Trimming removed 6 bases from V and 2 bases from J; junction bases left unmatched: 8. Germline V gene lookup returns CDR1 MDHEN and CDR2 SYDVKM. The CDR3 consists of 15 residues.

This chain connects TRBV4-1 to TRBJ2-5; D gene ambiguous. Germline V gives CDR1 MGHRA, CDR2 YSYEKL. CDR3 length equals 14 residues. Trimming removed 1 base at V and 2 bases at J, with 8 bases between. The CDR3 DNA is TGCGCCAGCAGCCAAGGTGGCAGTCAAGAGACCCAGTACTTC. Protein: CASSQGGSQETQYF.

The table lists this clone with a count of one. V is TRBV10-3 and J is TRBJ2-3; tentatively, D is TRBD2 (5 bases). This CDR3 has 14 residues. Trimming stripped 6 bases from V and 3 bases from J, with 13 bases between. From germline, CDR1 is ENHRY and CDR2 SYGVKD. CDR3 region: CAISGRAETDTQYF. CDR3 sequence (DNA): TGTGCCATCAGCGGTCGAGCGGAGACAGATACGCAGTATTTT.

The rearrangement uses TRBV11-3 and TRBJ1-1; TRBD1 matches 7 bases. V shed 5 bases and J 6 bases; nucleotides not matched to a gene: 12. The germline CDR1 and CDR2 sequences are SGHNT and YENEEA. The CDR3 is 15 residues long. For the CDR3, the DNA is TGTGCCAGCAGCCCGCGCGGGACAGCCGTCCCTGAAGCTTTCTTT. It is translated as CASSPRGTAVPEAFF.

This clone was counted once. This chain joins TRBV9 and TRBJ1-2, with D uncertain. Looked up from germline, CDR1 is SGDLS and CDR2 is YYNGEE. Trimming took off 0 bases at V and 5 bases at J, with 5 bases between the two ends. The CDR3 sequence is 12 residues long. This CDR3 is CASSVGGYGYTF. The CDR3 DNA follows: TGTGCCAGCAGCGTAGGAGGGTATGGCTACACCTTC.

The gene calls are TRBV28 and TRBJ1-1; D is unresolved. The germline gives CDR1 MDHEN, CDR2 SYDVKM. The CDR3 spans 12 residues. Trimming stripped 2 bases from V and 11 bases from J, with 12 bases between. DNA for the CDR3: TGTGCCAGCAGTTTAATGCGGGTTTCGGCTTTCTTT. Protein product: CASSLMRVSAFF.

V and J are TRBV28 and TRBJ1-2; 10 bases agree with TRBD1. The V gene's germline CDR1 is MDHEN and CDR2 SYDVKM. This CDR3 has 14 amino acids. V was pared by 5 bases and J by 8 bases, with 8 bases of the junction left unmatched. The CDR3 loop reads CASSHRQGARGYTF. In nucleotides, the CDR3 is TGTGCCAGCAGTCACCGACAGGGGGCGCGGGGCTACACCTTC.

The rearrangement uses TRBV6-5 and TRBJ1-6, with D perhaps matching TRBD1 (5 bases). The V and J ends lost 5 bases and 5 bases respectively, with 13 bases between them. The germline V gene has CDR1 MNHEY and CDR2 SVGAGI. This CDR3 region has 15 residues. Written as DNA, the CDR3 is TGTGCCAGCAGTCGCCAGGGACCAGATAATTCACCCCTCCACTTT. Amino acid sequence: CASSRQGPDNSPLHF.

The V gene is TRBV2, the J gene TRBJ1-5, with D possibly matching TRBD1 (6 bases). Germline CDR1 and CDR2: SNHLY and FYNNEI. The CDR3 is 16 amino acids. Trimming stripped 3 bases from V and 2 bases from J, with 14 bases between. CDR3 bases: TGTGCCAGCAGTGAGACAAGGCCAGGGGGCAATCAGCCCCAGCATTTT. As protein: CASSETRPGGNQPQHF.

The chain links TRBV14 to TRBJ2-1; TRBD1 aligns across 11 bases. J gave up 9 bases and V 3 bases, and 7 bases lay outside the gene matches. The CDR3 totals 15 residues. CDR1 and CDR2 from the germline V gene are SGHDN and FVKESK. CDR3 sequence reads: CASSQDRGLLGEQFF. Here the CDR3 DNA reads TGTGCCAGCAGCCAGGACAGGGGGCTTCTCGGTGAGCAGTTCTTC.

This clone showed up just once. The chain recombines TRBV19 with TRBJ2-7, with a weak D call TRBD1 (6 bases). Looked up from germline, CDR1 is LNHDA and CDR2 is SQIVND (reference sequence). V lost 7 bases to trimming and J lost 5 bases, with 15 bases between them. The CDR3 contains 13 residues. CDR3 protein: CASTNGQTDEQYF. The CDR3 nucleotides read TGTGCCAGTACCAATGGACAGACCGACGAGCAGTACTTC.

This clone was observed a few times. The CDR3 loop reads CASQGLLLGYTF. The DNA for the CDR3 is TGTGCCAGCCAGGGCCTCCTGCTTGGCTACACCTTC. The chain recombines TRBV28 with TRBJ1-2, with D possibly being TRBD1 (5 bases). The germline CDR1 and CDR2 sequences are MDHEN and SYDVKM. The CDR3 length is 12 residues. V was clipped by 8 bases and J by 7 bases, with 14 bases between them.

The chain couples TRBV4-2 to TRBJ2-3; D unclear. CDR1 is LGHNA and CDR2 is YNFKEQ in the germline V gene. The CDR3 length is 13 residues. V dropped 2 bases and J dropped 4 bases, with 7 bases sitting between them. DNA of the CDR3: TGTGCCAGCAGCCAACCCGGCGCAGATACGCAGTATTTT. Encoded protein: CASSQPGADTQYF.

The DNA for the CDR3 is TGCGCCAGCAGCTCGGACAGGGTGAATGAAAAACTGTTTTTT. It yields the protein CASSSDRVNEKLFF. J is TRBJ1-4 and V is TRBV5-1, with 8 bases matching TRBD1. V lost 3 bases and J lost 5; bases outside the gene matches: 3. CDR3 size: 14 residues. Germline CDR1 and CDR2: SGHRS and YFSETQ.